The clone carrying this TCR beta chain occurred once. As yet, its antigen is unknown. Looked up from germline, CDR1 is LGHNA and CDR2 is YSLEER. The ends lost 4 bases at V and 6 bases at J; junction bases unmatched: 5. This CDR3 region has 14 residues. This sample is drawn from a study of graft-versus-host responses after intestinal transplantation. Study overall: Every transplant recipient was induced with anti-thymocyte globulin, then maintained on tacrolimus and steroids for two to three years. Study-wide results and limits: There were GvH clones found in recipient marrow, and some of them appeared first in ileum or blood. Circulating GvH clones peaking coincided with falling HvG clones soon after transplant.

Using immunoSEQ multiplex PCR, the repertoire was profiled, and TCRdb retains in-frame clones only, with some absent. The data show 100,000 or so clones, approximately 94% seen once. This sample comprised unstimulated CD8+ T cells sorted from spleen or lymph node cells, obtained before intestinal transplant. The chain employs TRBV4-3 and TRBJ2-7; the match to TRBD1 covers 11 bases. The TCR originated in a human donor who received an intestinal transplant. The CDR3 spells CASSPGQGVGEQYF. The CDR3 DNA reads TGCGCCAGCAGCCCGGGACAGGGGGTGGGCGAGCAGTACTTC.